This TCR beta chain was recorded in a study of cytomegalovirus exposure and HLA in healthy donors. Whole-study results and caveats: Most of the TCR beta V segments (in an earlier analysis) were productive either about 87% or about 30% of the time. Reported performance of the classifier showed diagnosis of cytomegalovirus status with high specificity and sensitivity.

This clone was counted only a few times. The target antigen is unknown. The PCR used 60 Vbeta and 13 Jbeta primers. Data came from immunoSEQ multiplex PCR; TCRdb stores just in-frame clones and leaves some out. The table has about 140,000 clones, under 70% seen once. Germline V gene data show CDR1 as WSHSY and CDR2 as SAAADI. This CDR3 region has 15 residues. The trim removed 7 bases at V and 8 bases at J, leaving 10 bases unmatched. This TCR derives from a man in his thirties or forties in good health and CMV-seropositive. What was sequenced was PBMCs. The chain couples TRBV10-2 to TRBJ1-4, with TRBD1 identical over 10 bases. The CDR3 DNA follows: TGCGCCAGCACCGACAGGGGGCGAGGATGGGAAAAACTGTTTTTT. This sequence encodes CASTDRGRGWEKLFF.